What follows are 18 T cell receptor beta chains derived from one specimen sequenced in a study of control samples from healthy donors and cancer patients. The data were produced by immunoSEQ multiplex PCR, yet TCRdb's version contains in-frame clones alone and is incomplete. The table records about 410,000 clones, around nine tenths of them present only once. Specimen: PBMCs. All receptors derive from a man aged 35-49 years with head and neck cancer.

The CDR3 DNA reads TGCGCCAGCAGCCTTCCAAGTCCCGAGCAGTACTTC. Protein sequence: CASSLPSPEQYF. The rearrangement links TRBV5-1 to TRBJ2-7, with D unresolved. V lost 4 bases and J lost 6, with 11 bases in between. The CDR3 length is 12 residues. Germline CDR1 is SGHRS and CDR2 is YFSETQ.

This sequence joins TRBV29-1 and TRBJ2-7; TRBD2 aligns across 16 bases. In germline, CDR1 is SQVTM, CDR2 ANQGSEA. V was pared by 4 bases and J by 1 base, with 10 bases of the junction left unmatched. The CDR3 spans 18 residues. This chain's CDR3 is CSVGGGGLAGGPSYEQYF. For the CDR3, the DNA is TGCAGCGTTGGGGGAGGGGGACTAGCGGGAGGGCCATCCTACGAGCAGTACTTC.

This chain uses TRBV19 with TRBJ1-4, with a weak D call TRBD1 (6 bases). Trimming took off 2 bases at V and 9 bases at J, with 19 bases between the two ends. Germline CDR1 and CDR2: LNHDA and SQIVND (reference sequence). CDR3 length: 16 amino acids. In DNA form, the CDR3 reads TGTGCCAGTAGTATACCGACGACAGGAGGCTTGAAAAAACTGTTTTTT. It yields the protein CASSIPTTGGLKKLFF.

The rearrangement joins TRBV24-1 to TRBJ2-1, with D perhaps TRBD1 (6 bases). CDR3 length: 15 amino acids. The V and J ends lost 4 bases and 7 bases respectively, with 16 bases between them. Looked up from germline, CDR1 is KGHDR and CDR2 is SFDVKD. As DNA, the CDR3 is TGTGCCACCAGTGACCCCACCGGGACACCGAATGAGCAGTTCTTC. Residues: CATSDPTGTPNEQFF.

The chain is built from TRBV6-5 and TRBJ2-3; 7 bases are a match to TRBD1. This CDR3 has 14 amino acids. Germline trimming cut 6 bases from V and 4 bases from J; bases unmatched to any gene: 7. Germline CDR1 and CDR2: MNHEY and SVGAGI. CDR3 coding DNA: TGTGCCAGCAGGAGACAGGGCGACGCAGATACGCAGTATTTT. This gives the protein CASRRQGDADTQYF.

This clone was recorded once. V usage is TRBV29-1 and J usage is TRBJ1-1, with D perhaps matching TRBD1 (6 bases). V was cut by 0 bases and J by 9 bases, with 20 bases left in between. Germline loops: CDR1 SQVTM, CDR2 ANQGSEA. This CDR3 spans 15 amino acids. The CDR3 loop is CSVEEWAGAVPKAFF. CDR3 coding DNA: TGCAGCGTTGAAGAATGGGCAGGGGCGGTTCCTAAAGCTTTCTTT.

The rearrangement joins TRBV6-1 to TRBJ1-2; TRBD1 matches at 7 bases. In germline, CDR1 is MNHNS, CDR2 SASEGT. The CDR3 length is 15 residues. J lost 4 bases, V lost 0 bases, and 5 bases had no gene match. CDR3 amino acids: CASSEAGGPGYGYTF. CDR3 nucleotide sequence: TGTGCCAGCAGTGAAGCAGGGGGCCCGGGCTATGGCTACACCTTC.

The CDR3: CASSAPPSLADYNEQFF. Written as DNA, the CDR3 is TGTGCCAGCAGCGCACCCCCTTCACTAGCGGACTACAATGAGCAGTTCTTC. The chain recombines TRBV9 with TRBJ2-1, with TRBD2 identical over 8 bases. The CDR3 sequence is 17 residues long. Germline CDR1 is SGDLS and CDR2 is YYNGEE. The ends lost 3 bases at V and 3 bases at J; junction bases unmatched: 11. The full variable domain, rest sourced from reference TRBV9 and TRBJ2-1, is DSGVTQTPKHLITATGQRVTLRCSPRSGDLSVYWYQQSLDQGLQFLIQYYNGEERAKGNILERFSAQQFPDLHSELNLSSLELGDSALYFCASSAPPSLADYNEQFFGPGTRLTVL.

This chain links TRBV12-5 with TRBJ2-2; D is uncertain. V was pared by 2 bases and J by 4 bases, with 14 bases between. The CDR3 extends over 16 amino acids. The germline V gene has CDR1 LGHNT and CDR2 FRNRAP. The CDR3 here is CASGLPNLRGTGELFF. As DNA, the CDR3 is TGTGCTAGTGGTTTGCCAAATCTCCGCGGCACCGGGGAGCTGTTTTTT.

CDR3 protein: CASSPQGATGEQYF. CDR3 coding DNA: TGTGCCAGCAGCCCCCAGGGGGCGACGGGCGAGCAGTACTTC. The rearrangement uses TRBV7-8 and TRBJ2-7, with 8 bases that match TRBD1. This CDR3 comprises 14 residues. Germline CDR1 is SGHVS and CDR2 is FQNEAQ. The V segment lost 5 bases and the J segment 6 bases; nucleotides outside the gene matches: 9.

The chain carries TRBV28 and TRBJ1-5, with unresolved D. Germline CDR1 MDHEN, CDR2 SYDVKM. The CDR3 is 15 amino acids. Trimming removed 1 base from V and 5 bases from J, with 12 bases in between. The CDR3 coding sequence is TGTGCCAGCAGTTTATTCGGGCAGAGATATCAGCCCCAGCATTTT. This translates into CASSLFGQRYQPQHF.

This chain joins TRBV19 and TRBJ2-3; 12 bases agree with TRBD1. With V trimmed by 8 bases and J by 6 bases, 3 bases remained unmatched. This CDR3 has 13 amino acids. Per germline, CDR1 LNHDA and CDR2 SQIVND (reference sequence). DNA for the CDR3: TGTGCCAGTGGGACAGGGGGCTTGGATACGCAGTATTTT. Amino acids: CASGTGGLDTQYF.

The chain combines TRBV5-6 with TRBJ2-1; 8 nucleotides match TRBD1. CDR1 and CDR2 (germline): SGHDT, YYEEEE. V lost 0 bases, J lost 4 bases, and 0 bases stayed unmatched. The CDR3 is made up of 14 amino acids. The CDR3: CASSLGDRYNEQFF. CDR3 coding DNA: TGTGCCAGCAGCTTGGGGGACAGGTACAATGAGCAGTTCTTC.

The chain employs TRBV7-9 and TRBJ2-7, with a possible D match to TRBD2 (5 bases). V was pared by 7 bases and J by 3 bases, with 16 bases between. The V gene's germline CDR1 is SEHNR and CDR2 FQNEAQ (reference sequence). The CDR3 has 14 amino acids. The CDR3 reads CASTPIGLSYEQYF. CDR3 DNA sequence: TGTGCCAGCACGCCGATAGGACTGAGCTACGAGCAGTACTTC.

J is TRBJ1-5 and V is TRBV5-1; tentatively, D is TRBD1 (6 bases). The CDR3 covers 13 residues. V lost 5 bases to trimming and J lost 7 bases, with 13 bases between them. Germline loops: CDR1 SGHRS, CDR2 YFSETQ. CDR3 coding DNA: TGCGCCAGCAGTCCAGACAGGACGCAGCCCCAGCATTTT. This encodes CASSPDRTQPQHF.

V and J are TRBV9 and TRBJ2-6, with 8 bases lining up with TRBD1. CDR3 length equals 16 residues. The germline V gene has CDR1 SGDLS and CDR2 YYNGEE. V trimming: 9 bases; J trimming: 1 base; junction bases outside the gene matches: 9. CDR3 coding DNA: TGTGCCACCACGACAGGGGAAATATCTGGGGCCAACGTCCTGACTTTC. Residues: CATTTGEISGANVLTF.

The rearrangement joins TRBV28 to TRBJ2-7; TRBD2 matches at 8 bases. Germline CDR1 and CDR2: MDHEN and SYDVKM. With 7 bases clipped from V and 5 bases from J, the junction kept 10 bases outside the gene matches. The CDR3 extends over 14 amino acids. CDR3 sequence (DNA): TGTGCCAGCAAAGCGCCGGGAGGGCGGGACGAGCAGTACTTC. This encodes CASKAPGGRDEQYF.

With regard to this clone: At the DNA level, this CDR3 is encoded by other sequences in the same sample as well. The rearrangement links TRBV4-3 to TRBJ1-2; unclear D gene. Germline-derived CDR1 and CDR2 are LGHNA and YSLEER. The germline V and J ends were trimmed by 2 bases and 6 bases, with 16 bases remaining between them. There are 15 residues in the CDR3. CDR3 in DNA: TGCGCCAGCAGCCAAACCAGAGAGTTTTTGAATGGCTACACCTTC. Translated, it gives CASSQTREFLNGYTF.